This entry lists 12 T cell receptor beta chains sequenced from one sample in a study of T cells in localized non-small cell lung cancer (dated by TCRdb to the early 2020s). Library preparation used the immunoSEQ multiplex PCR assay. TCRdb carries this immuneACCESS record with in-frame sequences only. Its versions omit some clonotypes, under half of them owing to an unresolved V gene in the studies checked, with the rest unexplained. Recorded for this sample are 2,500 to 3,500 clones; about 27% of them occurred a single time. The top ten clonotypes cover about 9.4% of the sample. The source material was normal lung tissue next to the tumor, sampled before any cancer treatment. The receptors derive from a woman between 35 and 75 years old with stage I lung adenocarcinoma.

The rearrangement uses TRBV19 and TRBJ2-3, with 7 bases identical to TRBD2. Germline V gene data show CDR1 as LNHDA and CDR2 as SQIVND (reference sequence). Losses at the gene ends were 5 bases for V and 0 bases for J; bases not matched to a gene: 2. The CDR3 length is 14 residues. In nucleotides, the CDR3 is TGTGCCAGTAGTCCTAGCGGAAGCACAGATACGCAGTATTTT. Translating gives CASSPSGSTDTQYF.

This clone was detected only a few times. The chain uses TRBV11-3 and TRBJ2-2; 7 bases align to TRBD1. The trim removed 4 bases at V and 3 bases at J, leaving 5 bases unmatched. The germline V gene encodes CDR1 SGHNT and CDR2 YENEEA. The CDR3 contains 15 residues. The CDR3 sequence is CASSWGQQDTGELFF. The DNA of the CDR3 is TGTGCCAGCAGCTGGGGACAGCAGGACACCGGGGAGCTGTTTTTT.

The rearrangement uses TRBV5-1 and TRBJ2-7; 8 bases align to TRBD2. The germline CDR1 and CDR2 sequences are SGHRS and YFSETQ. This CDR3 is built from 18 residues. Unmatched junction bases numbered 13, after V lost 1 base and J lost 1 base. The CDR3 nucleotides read TGCGCCAGCAGCTTGTGGGCGGAAAGCGGGGGTTGGTCCTACGAGCAGTACTTC. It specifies CASSLWAESGGWSYEQYF.

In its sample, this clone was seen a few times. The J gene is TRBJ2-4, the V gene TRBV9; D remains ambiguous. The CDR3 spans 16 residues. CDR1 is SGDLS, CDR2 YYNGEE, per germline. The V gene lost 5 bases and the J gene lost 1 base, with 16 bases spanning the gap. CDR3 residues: CASRSRMSGAKNIQYF. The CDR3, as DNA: TGTGCCAGCAGATCCCGCATGTCCGGGGCCAAAAACATTCAGTACTTC.

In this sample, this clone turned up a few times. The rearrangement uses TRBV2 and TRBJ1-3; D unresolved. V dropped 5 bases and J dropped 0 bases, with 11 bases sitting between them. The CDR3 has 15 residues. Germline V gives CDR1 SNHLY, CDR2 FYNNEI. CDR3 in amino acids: CASSSGRDSGNTIYF. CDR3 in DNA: TGTGCCAGCAGTTCCGGACGGGACTCTGGAAACACCATATATTTT.

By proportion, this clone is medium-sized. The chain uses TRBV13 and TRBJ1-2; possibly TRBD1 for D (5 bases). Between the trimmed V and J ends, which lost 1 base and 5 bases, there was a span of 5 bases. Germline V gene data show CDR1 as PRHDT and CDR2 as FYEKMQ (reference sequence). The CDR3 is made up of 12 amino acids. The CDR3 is CASSLAGYGYTF. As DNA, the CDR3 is TGTGCCAGCAGCTTAGCAGGGTATGGCTACACCTTC.

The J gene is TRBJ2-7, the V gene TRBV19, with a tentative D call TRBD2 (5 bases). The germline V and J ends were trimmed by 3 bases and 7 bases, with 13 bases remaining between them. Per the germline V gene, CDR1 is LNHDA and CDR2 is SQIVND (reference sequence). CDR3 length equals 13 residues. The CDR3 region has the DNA TGTGCCAGTAGTATTGAGGGAGCAGGAGAGCAGTACTTC. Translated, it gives CASSIEGAGEQYF.

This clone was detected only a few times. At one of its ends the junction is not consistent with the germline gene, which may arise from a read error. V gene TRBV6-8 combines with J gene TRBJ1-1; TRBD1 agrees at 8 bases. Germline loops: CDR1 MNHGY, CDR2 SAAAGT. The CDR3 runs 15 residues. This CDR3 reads CAISGTGAGTTEAFF. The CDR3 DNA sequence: TGTGCCATCAGTGGGACAGGCGCTGGGACTACTGAAGCTTTCTTT.

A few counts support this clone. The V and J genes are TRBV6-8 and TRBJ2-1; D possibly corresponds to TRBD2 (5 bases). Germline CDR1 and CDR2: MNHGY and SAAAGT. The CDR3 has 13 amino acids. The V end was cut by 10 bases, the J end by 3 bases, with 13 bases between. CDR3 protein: CAINKADYNEQFF. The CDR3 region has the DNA TGTGCCATCAACAAAGCGGACTACAATGAGCAGTTCTTC.

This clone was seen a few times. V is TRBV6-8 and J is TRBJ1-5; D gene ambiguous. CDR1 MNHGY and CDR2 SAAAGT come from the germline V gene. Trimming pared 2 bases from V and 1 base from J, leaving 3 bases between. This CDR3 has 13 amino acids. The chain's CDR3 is CASSYDSNQPQHF. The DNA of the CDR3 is TGTGCCAGCAGTTACGACAGCAATCAGCCCCAGCATTTT.

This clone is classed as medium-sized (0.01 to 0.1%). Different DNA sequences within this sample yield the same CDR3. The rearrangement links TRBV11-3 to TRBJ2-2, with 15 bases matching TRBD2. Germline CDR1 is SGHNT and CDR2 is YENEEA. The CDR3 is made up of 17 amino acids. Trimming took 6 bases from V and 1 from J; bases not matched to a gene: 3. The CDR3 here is CASRPGLAGGNTGELFF. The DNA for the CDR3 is TGTGCCAGCAGACCGGGACTAGCGGGAGGGAACACCGGGGAGCTGTTTTTT. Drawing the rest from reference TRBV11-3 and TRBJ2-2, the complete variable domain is EAGVVQSPRYKIIEKKQPVAFWCNPISGHNTLYWYLQNLGQGPELLIRYENEEAVDDSQLPKDRFSAERLKGVDSTLKIQPAELGDSAVYLCASRPGLAGGNTGELFFGEGSRLTVL.

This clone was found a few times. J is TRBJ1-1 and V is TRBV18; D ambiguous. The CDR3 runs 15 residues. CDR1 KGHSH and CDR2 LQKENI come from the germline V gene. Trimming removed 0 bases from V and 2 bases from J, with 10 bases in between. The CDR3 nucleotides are TGTGCCAGCTCACCACCAGCGGGCTATAACACTGAAGCTTTCTTT. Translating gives CASSPPAGYNTEAFF. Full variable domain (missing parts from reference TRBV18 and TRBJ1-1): NAGVMQNPRHLVRRRGQEARLRCSPMKGHSHVYWYRQLPEEGLKFMVYLQKENIIDESGMPKERFSAEFPKEGPSILRIQQVVRGDSAAYFCASSPPAGYNTEAFFGQGTRLTVV.